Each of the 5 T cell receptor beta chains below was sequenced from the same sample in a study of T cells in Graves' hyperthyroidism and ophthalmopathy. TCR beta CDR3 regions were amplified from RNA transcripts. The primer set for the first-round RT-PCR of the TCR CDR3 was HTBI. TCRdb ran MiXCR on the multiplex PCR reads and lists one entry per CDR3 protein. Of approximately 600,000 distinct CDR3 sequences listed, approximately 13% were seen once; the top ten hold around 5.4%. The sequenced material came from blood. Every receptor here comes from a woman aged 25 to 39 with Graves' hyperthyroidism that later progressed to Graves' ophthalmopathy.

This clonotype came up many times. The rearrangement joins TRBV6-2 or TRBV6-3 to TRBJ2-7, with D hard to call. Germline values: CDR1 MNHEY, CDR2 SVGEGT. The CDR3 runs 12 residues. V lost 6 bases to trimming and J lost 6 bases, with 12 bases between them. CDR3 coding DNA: TGTGCCAGCAGAGGCCCTGTCCGCGAGCAGTACTTC. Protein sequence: CASRGPVREQYF.

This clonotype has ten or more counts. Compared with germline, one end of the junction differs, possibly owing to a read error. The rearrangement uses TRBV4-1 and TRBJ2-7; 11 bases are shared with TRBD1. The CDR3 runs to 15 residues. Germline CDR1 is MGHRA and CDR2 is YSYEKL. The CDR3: CASSLPGQGAYEQYF. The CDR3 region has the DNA TGTGCCAGCAGTTTACCGGGACAGGGGGCCTACGAGCAGTACTTC.

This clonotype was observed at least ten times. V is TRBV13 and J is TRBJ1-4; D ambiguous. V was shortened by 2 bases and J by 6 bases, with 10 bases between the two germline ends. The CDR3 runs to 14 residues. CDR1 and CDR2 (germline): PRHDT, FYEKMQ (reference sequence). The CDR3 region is CASSLSPVDEKLFF. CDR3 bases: TGTGCCAGCAGCTTATCTCCAGTAGATGAAAAACTGTTTTTT.

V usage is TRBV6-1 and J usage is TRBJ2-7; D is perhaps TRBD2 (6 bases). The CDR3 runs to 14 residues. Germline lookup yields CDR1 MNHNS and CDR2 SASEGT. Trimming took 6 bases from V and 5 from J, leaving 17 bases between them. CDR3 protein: CASRAGTAWDEQYF. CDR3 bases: TGTGCCAGCAGGGCGGGGACGGCTTGGGACGAGCAGTACTTC.

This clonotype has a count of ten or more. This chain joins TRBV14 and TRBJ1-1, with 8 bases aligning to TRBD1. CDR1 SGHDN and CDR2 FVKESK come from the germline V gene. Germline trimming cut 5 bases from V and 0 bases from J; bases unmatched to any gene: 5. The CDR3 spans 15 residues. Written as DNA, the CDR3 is TGTGCCAGCAGCTGGACAGGGAACCTGAACACTGAAGCTTTCTTT. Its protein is CASSWTGNLNTEAFF.